Sequencing of this T cell receptor (beta chain) was carried out in a study of blood T cell repertoires in COVID-19. In the study overall: COVID-19 samples from acute and convalescent phases originated in the United States, Italy and Spain. PBMCs, B-cell-depleted T cells, or T cells were the source of the cDNA or gDNA that made up the material.

CDR1 is LGHDT and CDR2 is YNNKEL in the germline V gene (reference sequence). The CDR3 is made up of 16 amino acids. V lost 3 bases to trimming and J lost 2 bases, with 14 bases between them. The authors' processing: Amplification of reference gene primers provided the estimated nucleated cell counts. Generated by immunoSEQ multiplex PCR, the TCRdb table keeps only in-frame clones and is missing some. V and J calls and clone size are as listed in that table; D and trimming were resolved from the DNA. This table has 310,000 or so clones, around nine tenths appearing once. The sample taken for sequencing was peripheral blood. The genes are TRBV3-1 (or the pseudogene TRBV3-2) and TRBJ1-5; perhaps TRBD1 as D (5 bases). The TCR was taken from a man aged 50-59 years with active or convalescent COVID-19. The DNA of the CDR3 is TGTGCCAGCAGCCAGACCCGGGGAGGGGGCAATCAGCCCCAGCATTTT. The encoded protein is CASSQTRGGGNQPQHF.